The 10 T cell receptor beta chains in this list originate from one sample, sequenced in a study of blood T cell repertoires in COVID-19. The repertoire was sequenced with immunoSEQ multiplex PCR; TCRdb's copy has only in-frame clones and lacks some. The table includes approximately 300,000 clones, roughly nine tenths detected once. Sample: peripheral blood. These receptors were taken from a man younger than 35 who had recovered from COVID-19.

The chain carries TRBV4-1 and TRBJ2-1, with 7 bases aligning to TRBD2. The CDR3 sequence is 14 residues long. CDR1 and CDR2 from the germline V gene are MGHRA and YSYEKL. Trimming removed 4 bases from V and 7 bases from J; junction bases left unmatched: 7. This CDR3 is CASSPREARNEQFF. As DNA, the CDR3 is TGCGCCAGCAGCCCCCGGGAGGCTAGGAATGAGCAGTTCTTC.

In this sample, this clone turned up a few times. V and J are TRBV5-4 and TRBJ1-6; D uncertain. Germline lookup yields CDR1 SGHNT and CDR2 YYREEE (reference sequence). The CDR3 runs to 13 residues. Trimming took 7 bases from V and 5 from J, leaving 10 bases between them. CDR3 sequence reads: CASAGADNSPLHF. CDR3 nucleotide sequence: TGTGCCAGCGCGGGAGCAGATAATTCACCCCTCCACTTT.

DNA for the CDR3: TGTGCCAGCAGTAGGAGCGGGGGGGCCTACGAGCAGTACTTC. Encoded protein: CASSRSGGAYEQYF. The V gene is TRBV27, the J gene TRBJ2-7; TRBD2 matches 10 bases. Germline lookup yields CDR1 MNHEY and CDR2 SMNVEV (reference sequence). The CDR3 length is 14 residues. Unmatched junction bases numbered 3, after V lost 5 bases and J lost 2 bases.

The gene calls are TRBV7-9 and TRBJ1-2; the match to TRBD1 covers 9 bases. The length of the CDR3 is 14 residues. V was pared by 5 bases and J by 6 bases, with 7 bases of the junction left unmatched. Per germline, CDR1 SEHNR and CDR2 FQNEAQ (reference sequence). The CDR3 nucleotides are TGTGCCAGCAGCAACAGACAGGGGGATAATGGCTACACCTTC. This gives the protein CASSNRQGDNGYTF.

This clone was detected only a few times. This chain connects TRBV4-1 to TRBJ1-6; possibly TRBD1 for D (6 bases). V lost 0 bases to trimming and J lost 6 bases, with 6 bases between them. The CDR3 has 14 amino acids. The V gene's germline CDR1 is MGHRA and CDR2 YSYEKL. In nucleotides, the CDR3 is TGCGCCAGCAGCCAAGAAGGGGGTAATTCACCCCTCCACTTT. Amino acid sequence: CASSQEGGNSPLHF.

This clone was observed a few times. The chain has TRBV2 and TRBJ2-1; 9 bases are a match to TRBD1. The CDR3 is 13 amino acids. Germline values: CDR1 SNHLY, CDR2 FYNNEI. The trim removed 8 bases at V and 3 bases at J, leaving 2 bases unmatched. The CDR3, as DNA: TGTGCCAGCGGACAGGGGAACTACAATGAGCAGTTCTTC. This encodes CASGQGNYNEQFF.

V and J are TRBV2 and TRBJ1-2; TRBD1 agrees at 10 bases. The CDR3 has 14 amino acids. CDR1 and CDR2 (germline): SNHLY, FYNNEI. The V gene end was trimmed by 1 base and the J gene end by 8 bases; junction bases not matched to a gene: 4. CDR3 sequence: CASSEGGQGYGYTF. The CDR3, as DNA: TGTGCCAGCAGTGAAGGGGGACAGGGGTACGGCTACACCTTC.

This clone was seen more than once but under ten times. Other DNA variants within this sample encode the same CDR3. The chain employs TRBV3-1 (or the pseudogene TRBV3-2) and TRBJ1-3; 7 nucleotides align to TRBD1. The CDR3 has 15 amino acids. Losses at the gene ends were 1 base for V and 2 bases for J; bases not matched to a gene: 2. From germline, CDR1 is LGHDT and CDR2 YNNKEL (reference sequence). CDR3 bases: TGTGCCAGCAGCCAAGGGACAGGAGCTGGAAACACCATATATTTT. Amino acids: CASSQGTGAGNTIYF.

V is TRBV27 and J is TRBJ1-5, with unresolved D. Looked up from germline, CDR1 is MNHEY and CDR2 is SMNVEV (reference sequence). The ends were cut back, 2 bases at V and 1 base at J, with 9 bases in the middle. The CDR3 is 15 amino acids. The CDR3 here is CASSLGGSSNQPQHF. CDR3 nucleotides: TGTGCCAGCAGTTTAGGAGGGTCCAGCAATCAGCCCCAGCATTTT.

The rearrangement joins TRBV6-6 to TRBJ2-7; weak D call: TRBD1 (5 bases). V shed 6 bases and J shed 6 bases, with 12 bases lying between them. Per germline, CDR1 MNHNY and CDR2 SVGAGI (reference sequence). CDR3 length: 12 amino acids. The CDR3 sequence is CASSPDRPEQYF. The CDR3 DNA reads as TGTGCCAGCAGCCCCGACAGACCCGAGCAGTACTTC.